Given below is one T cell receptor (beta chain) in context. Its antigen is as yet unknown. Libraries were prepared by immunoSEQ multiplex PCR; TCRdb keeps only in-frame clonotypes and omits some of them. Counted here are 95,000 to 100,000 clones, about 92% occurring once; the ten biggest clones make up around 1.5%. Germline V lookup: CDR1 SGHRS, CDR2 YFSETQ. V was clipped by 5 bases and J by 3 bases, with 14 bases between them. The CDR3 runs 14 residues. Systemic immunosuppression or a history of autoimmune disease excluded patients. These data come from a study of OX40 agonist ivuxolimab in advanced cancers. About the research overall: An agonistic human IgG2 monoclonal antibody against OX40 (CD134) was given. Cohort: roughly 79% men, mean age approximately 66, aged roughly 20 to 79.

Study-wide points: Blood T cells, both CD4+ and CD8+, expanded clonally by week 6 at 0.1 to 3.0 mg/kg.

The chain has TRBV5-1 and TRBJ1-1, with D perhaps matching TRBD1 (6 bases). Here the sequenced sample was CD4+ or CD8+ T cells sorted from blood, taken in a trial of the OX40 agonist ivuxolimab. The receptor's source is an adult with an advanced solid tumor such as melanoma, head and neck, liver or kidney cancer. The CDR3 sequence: CASSTYREDTEAFF. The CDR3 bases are TGCGCCAGCAGTACGTACAGGGAGGACACTGAAGCTTTCTTT.